This T cell receptor (beta chain) emerged from a study of blood T cell repertoires in COVID-19. Study-level background: Samples came from the United States, Italy and Spain, spanning acute and convalescent COVID-19. T cells, B-cell-depleted T cells, or PBMCs supplied cDNA or gDNA.

This CDR3 is built from 12 residues. The germline V gene has CDR1 SGHAT and CDR2 FQNNGV. After removal of 4 bases from V and 7 bases from J, the junction contained 4 bases not matched to a gene. Methods used by the authors: Reference gene primer amplification in the assay estimated nucleated cell counts. Sequencing was performed with immunoSEQ multiplex PCR; in TCRdb, only in-frame clones are kept and a portion is missing. From that table come the V and J calls and clone size; the DNA was used to work out D and trimming. This sample has about 95,000 clones, with over 75% found just once. Sequences were obtained from peripheral blood. The sequence was obtained from a human donor in a cohort sampled during active COVID-19. V and J are TRBV11-2 and TRBJ2-7; 7 bases match TRBD2. The CDR3, as DNA: TGTGCCAGCAGCTCTCAAGCGGGGGAGCAGTACTTC. It translates to CASSSQAGEQYF.